Following are 31 T cell receptor beta chains from one sample sequenced in a study of T cell responses to AZD1222 COVID-19 vaccine. Data came from immunoSEQ multiplex PCR; TCRdb stores just in-frame clones and leaves some out. The sample holds about 120,000 clones, almost 95% seen once. This specimen was peripheral blood, taken on day 0 of AZD1222 vaccination. These receptors came from an adult in good health.

The chain combines TRBV4-3 with TRBJ1-5; no reliable D call. This CDR3 contains 15 residues. Trimming left V 0 bases short and J 2 bases short, with 8 bases between. Looked up from germline, CDR1 is LGHNA and CDR2 is YSLEER. CDR3 DNA sequence: TGCGCCAGCAGCCAAGATCACGGGGGCAATCAGCCCCAGCATTTT. Translating gives CASSQDHGGNQPQHF.

This chain joins TRBV10-3 and TRBJ1-5; D gene uncertain. This CDR3 spans 12 amino acids. Germline CDR1 reads ENHRY; CDR2 reads SYGVKD. Trimming removed 3 bases at V and 7 bases at J, with 7 bases between. The CDR3 DNA reads as TGTGCCATCAGTGAAGTGGGGCAGCCCCAGCATTTT. This sequence encodes CAISEVGQPQHF.

The rearrangement links TRBV30 to TRBJ2-1; weak D call: TRBD2 (5 bases). V gave up 4 bases and J gave up 5 bases, with 9 bases separating them. The germline gives CDR1 GTSNPN, CDR2 SVGIG (reference sequence). The CDR3 covers 12 residues. The CDR3, as DNA: TGTGCCTGGACCCCCGGGGACAATGAGCAGTTCTTC. Protein product: CAWTPGDNEQFF.

The chain carries TRBV6-5 and TRBJ1-3, with D perhaps matching TRBD1 (5 bases). Germline values: CDR1 MNHEY, CDR2 SVGAGI. CDR3 length equals 14 residues. Trimming removed 6 bases at V and 1 base at J, with 10 bases between. The CDR3 spells CASSRDESGNTIYF. CDR3 in DNA: TGTGCCAGCAGCCGGGACGAATCTGGAAACACCATATATTTT.

This chain uses TRBV6-5 with TRBJ2-7, with 10 bases identical to TRBD1. V shed 6 bases, J shed 1 base, and the junction held 3 bases outside the gene matches. The length of the CDR3 is 14 residues. CDR1 MNHEY and CDR2 SVGAGI come from the germline V gene. The CDR3: CASRDRGRSYEQYF. The CDR3 DNA reads TGTGCCAGCAGGGACAGGGGGAGATCCTACGAGCAGTACTTC.

The chain links TRBV6-5 to TRBJ2-2; 9 bases align to TRBD1. The CDR3 totals 15 residues. V lost 4 bases and J lost 6; bases outside the gene matches: 6. The V gene's germline CDR1 is MNHEY and CDR2 SVGAGI. In nucleotides, the CDR3 is TGTGCCAGCAGTTCCGGGACAGGGATTCCCGGGGAGCTGTTTTTT. Amino acids: CASSSGTGIPGELFF.

The chain carries TRBV19 and TRBJ1-3, with no clear D. Germline loops: CDR1 LNHDA, CDR2 SQIVND (reference sequence). CDR3 length equals 15 residues. V was shortened by 1 base and J by 0 bases, with 7 bases between the two germline ends. The CDR3 sequence: CASSIGVSSGNTIYF. The DNA of the CDR3 is TGTGCCAGTAGTATAGGGGTTTCCTCTGGAAACACCATATATTTT.

This clone was detected only once. The J gene is TRBJ1-2, the V gene TRBV18; 7 positions match TRBD1. Germline CDR1 reads KGHSH; CDR2 reads LQKENI. The CDR3 contains 14 residues. Trimming took 2 bases from V and 4 from J; bases not matched to a gene: 4. The CDR3 sequence: CASSPVGGGYGYTF. The CDR3, as DNA: TGTGCCAGCTCACCAGTAGGGGGCGGCTATGGCTACACCTTC.

The genes are TRBV5-1 and TRBJ2-1; TRBD2 matches at 10 bases. J gave up 6 bases and V 0 bases, and 6 bases lay outside the gene matches. The CDR3 is 16 residues long. The germline gives CDR1 SGHRS, CDR2 YFSETQ. CDR3 DNA sequence: TGCGCCAGCAGCTTGGTGAGCGGGAGGGCCGCCAATGAGCAGTTCTTC. Translating gives CASSLVSGRAANEQFF. Based on the CDR3 plus reference TRBV5-1 and TRBJ2-1, the full variable domain is KAGVTQTPRYLIKTRGQQVTLSCSPISGHRSVSWYQQTPGQGLQFLFEYFSETQRNKGNFPGRFSGRQFSNSRSEMNVSTLELGDSALYLCASSLVSGRAANEQFFGPGTRLTVL.

V usage is TRBV2 and J usage is TRBJ1-5, with TRBD1 matching 7 bases. This CDR3 region has 13 residues. V shed 2 bases and J 6 bases; nucleotides not matched to a gene: 1. CDR1 and CDR2 from the germline V gene are SNHLY and FYNNEI. Here the CDR3 DNA reads TGTGCCAGCAGTGAACAGGGGGGTCAGCCCCAGCATTTT. The encoded protein is CASSEQGGQPQHF.

The J gene is TRBJ2-7, the V gene TRBV18; the match to TRBD1 covers 8 bases. There are 13 residues in the CDR3. V shed 3 bases, J shed 5 bases, and the junction held 3 bases outside the gene matches. The germline V gene encodes CDR1 KGHSH and CDR2 LQKENI. The CDR3 loop reads CASSPPGGHEQYF. The CDR3 DNA follows: TGTGCCAGCTCACCCCCAGGGGGCCACGAGCAGTACTTC. Variable domain in full (rest from reference TRBV18 and TRBJ2-7): NAGVMQNPRHLVRRRGQEARLRCSPMKGHSHVYWYRQLPEEGLKFMVYLQKENIIDESGMPKERFSAEFPKEGPSILRIQQVVRGDSAAYFCASSPPGGHEQYFGPGTRLTVT.

The chain couples TRBV4-1 to TRBJ2-1; TRBD2 agrees at 10 bases. V lost 5 bases to trimming and J lost 7 bases; unmatched junction nucleotides: 5. The CDR3 has 14 amino acids. The germline V gene encodes CDR1 MGHRA and CDR2 YSYEKL. The CDR3 sequence is CASSKLAGVNEQFF. CDR3 nucleotides: TGCGCCAGCAGCAAGCTAGCGGGGGTAAATGAGCAGTTCTTC.

DNA of the CDR3: TGTGCCAGCAGCTTAGCGCACGGCGGAGGCTATGAGCAGTTCTTC. It is translated as CASSLAHGGGYEQFF. V and J are TRBV7-2 and TRBJ2-1; TRBD2 is a possible D gene (5 bases). Germline-derived CDR1 and CDR2 are SGHTA and FQGNSA. Trimming removed 0 bases from V and 8 bases from J, with 14 bases in between. This CDR3 spans 15 amino acids.

This sequence joins TRBV7-6 and TRBJ2-7, with 8 positions matching TRBD2. Germline V gives CDR1 SGHVS, CDR2 FNYEAQ. The V and J ends lost 4 bases and 5 bases, in that order; junction bases with no gene match: 7. The CDR3 runs to 14 residues. CDR3 coding DNA: TGTGCCAGCAGCTCTGCGGGGGGCAGCGACGAGCAGTACTTC. This translates into CASSSAGGSDEQYF.

This chain connects TRBV5-6 to TRBJ2-1; 10 positions match TRBD2. The J segment lost 10 bases and the V segment lost 0 bases, leaving 1 base of the junction unmatched. The CDR3 consists of 13 residues. Germline V gene data show CDR1 as SGHDT and CDR2 as YYEEEE. The CDR3 loop is CASSLGTSGEQFF. Here the CDR3 DNA reads TGTGCCAGCAGCTTGGGGACTAGCGGAGAGCAGTTCTTC. The whole variable domain, remainder taken from reference TRBV5-6 and TRBJ2-1, is DAGVTQSPTHLIKTRGQQVTLRCSPKSGHDTVSWYQQALGQGPQFIFQYYEEEERQRGNFPDRFSGHQFPNYSSELNVNALLLGDSALYLCASSLGTSGEQFFGPGTRLTVL.

The chain uses TRBV5-1 and TRBJ2-7, with 10 bases that match TRBD1. J lost 0 bases, V lost 0 bases, and 0 bases had no gene match. The CDR3 totals 15 residues. Per germline, CDR1 SGHRS and CDR2 YFSETQ. For the CDR3, the DNA is TGCGCCAGCAGCTTGGGACAGGGGGCCTCCTACGAGCAGTACTTC. Translated, it gives CASSLGQGASYEQYF.

This sequence joins TRBV7-9 and TRBJ1-1; possible D gene TRBD1, 6 bases. CDR1 and CDR2 from the germline V gene are SEHNR and FQNEAQ (reference sequence). V was pared by 1 base and J by 0 bases, with 12 bases between. CDR3 size: 16 residues. The CDR3 nucleotides read TGTGCCAGCAGCTTAGGTCTGGACAGAGTGAACACTGAAGCTTTCTTT. This gives the protein CASSLGLDRVNTEAFF.

The chain couples TRBV7-9 to TRBJ2-5; TRBD2 might be the D (5 bases). V was shortened by 6 bases and J by 5 bases, with 13 bases between the two germline ends. CDR1 is SEHNR and CDR2 is FQNEAQ in the germline V gene (reference sequence). CDR3 size: 13 residues. CDR3 bases: TGTGCCAGCAGATCGGACTTTCCCGAGACCCAGTACTTC. Amino acid sequence: CASRSDFPETQYF.

This chain joins TRBV19 and TRBJ1-2; 7 bases map to TRBD1. Trimming cost V 4 bases and J 4 bases; bases outside gene matches: 9. The V gene's germline CDR1 is LNHDA and CDR2 SQIVND (reference sequence). This CDR3 spans 15 amino acids. DNA of the CDR3: TGTGCCAGTAGTACCAACAGGGGCTCCGGCTATGGCTACACCTTC. It yields the protein CASSTNRGSGYGYTF.

The chain links TRBV27 to TRBJ2-1; D is unclear. Trimming stripped 8 bases from V and 6 bases from J, with 8 bases between. The germline CDR1 and CDR2 sequences are MNHEY and SMNVEV (reference sequence). This CDR3 comprises 11 residues. Here the CDR3 reads CASGPSNEQFF. In DNA form, the CDR3 reads TGTGCCAGCGGTCCCTCCAATGAGCAGTTCTTC.

The chain has TRBV4-1 and TRBJ1-5; possibly TRBD1 for D (6 bases). The germline gives CDR1 MGHRA, CDR2 YSYEKL. Trimming stripped 5 bases from V and 6 bases from J, with 11 bases between. The CDR3 runs 13 residues. CDR3 bases: TGCGCCAGCAGCGCAGGGGTGGGTCAGCCCCAGCATTTT. It yields the protein CASSAGVGQPQHF.

V usage is TRBV5-6 and J usage is TRBJ2-3; D remains ambiguous. Germline V gene sequence: CDR1 SGHDT, CDR2 YYEEEE. Trimming removed 4 bases at V and 2 bases at J, with 5 bases between. The CDR3 extends over 12 amino acids. CDR3 nucleotide sequence: TGTGCCAGCAGCCTAGACACAGATACGCAGTATTTT. Its translation: CASSLDTDTQYF. Supplemented by reference TRBV5-6 and TRBJ2-3, the full variable domain reads DAGVTQSPTHLIKTRGQQVTLRCSPKSGHDTVSWYQQALGQGPQFIFQYYEEEERQRGNFPDRFSGHQFPNYSSELNVNALLLGDSALYLCASSLDTDTQYFGPGTRLTVL.

The genes are TRBV10-3 and TRBJ1-1; D remains ambiguous. CDR1 and CDR2 (germline): ENHRY, SYGVKD. The CDR3 runs 13 residues. Trimming cost V 9 bases and J 3 bases, with 14 bases left between them. The CDR3: CAIGSLGDTEAFF. For the CDR3, the DNA is TGTGCCATAGGCAGCCTAGGTGACACTGAAGCTTTCTTT.

The V gene is TRBV3-1 (or the pseudogene TRBV3-2), the J gene TRBJ1-2; D is unclear. V shed 4 bases and J shed 6 bases, with 12 bases lying between them. The CDR3 loop spans 13 amino acids. Germline V gives CDR1 LGHDT, CDR2 YNNKEL (reference sequence). The CDR3 region is CASSPWGGNGYTF. In nucleotides, the CDR3 is TGTGCCAGCAGCCCTTGGGGAGGGAATGGCTACACCTTC.

The V call is TRBV6-2 or TRBV6-3, the J call TRBJ1-2, with D possibly being TRBD1 (6 bases). Germline values: CDR1 MNHEY, CDR2 SVGEGT. Trimming took 2 bases from V and 4 from J, leaving 14 bases between them. The CDR3 runs to 15 residues. CDR3 bases: TGTGCCAGCAGTTACACCGTCGGGGGCTCCTATGGCTACACCTTC. It translates to CASSYTVGGSYGYTF.

The rearrangement uses TRBV3-1 (or the pseudogene TRBV3-2) and TRBJ1-5, with D perhaps matching TRBD1 (5 bases). CDR1 is LGHDT and CDR2 is YNNKEL in the germline V gene (reference sequence). The CDR3 runs 15 residues. V was trimmed by 6 bases and J by 4 bases, leaving 16 bases between them. In DNA form, the CDR3 reads TGTGCCAGCAGTCCGACAACGGGGGGAAATCAGCCCCAGCATTTT. It is translated as CASSPTTGGNQPQHF.

The chain recombines TRBV9 with TRBJ1-1; D is unresolved. Between the trimmed V and J ends, which lost 0 bases and 1 base, there was a span of 7 bases. The germline gives CDR1 SGDLS, CDR2 YYNGEE. The CDR3 has 14 residues. CDR3 bases: TGTGCCAGCAGCGTAGAGAGCGCGAACACTGAAGCTTTCTTT. Its protein product is CASSVESANTEAFF.

This chain connects TRBV5-1 to TRBJ2-5; TRBD2 matches 12 bases. Trimming cost V 4 bases and J 1 base; bases outside gene matches: 8. Looked up from germline, CDR1 is SGHRS and CDR2 is YFSETQ. The CDR3 has 17 amino acids. The CDR3 sequence is CASSPTTGLAGQETQYF. The CDR3 nucleotides read TGCGCCAGCAGCCCCACCACGGGACTAGCGGGCCAAGAGACCCAGTACTTC.

The CDR3 nucleotides read TGCAGCGTTGAAAGCTTTTTCTATGGCTACACCTTC. It translates to CSVESFFYGYTF. V is TRBV29-1 and J is TRBJ1-2, with D hard to call. The CDR3 is 12 amino acids. V was cut by 2 bases and J by 4 bases, with 8 bases left in between. In germline, CDR1 is SQVTM, CDR2 ANQGSEA.

This clone was seen only once. The chain couples TRBV6-5 to TRBJ1-1; 10 positions match TRBD1. CDR3 length: 15 residues. V shed 5 bases, J shed 3 bases, and the junction held 6 bases outside the gene matches. CDR1 and CDR2 (germline): MNHEY, SVGAGI. The CDR3 is CASSKPGQGYTEAFF. Written as DNA, the CDR3 is TGTGCCAGCAGTAAGCCGGGACAGGGGTACACTGAAGCTTTCTTT.

The chain links TRBV19 to TRBJ2-1, with 9 positions matching TRBD2. The J segment lost 8 bases and the V segment lost 6 bases, leaving 17 bases of the junction unmatched. This CDR3 comprises 17 residues. Germline CDR1 reads LNHDA; CDR2 reads SQIVND (reference sequence). Written as DNA, the CDR3 is TGTGCCAGTAGCCCTGCATGGACTAGCGTAAGGAGGGATGAGCAGTTCTTC. It translates to CASSPAWTSVRRDEQFF.